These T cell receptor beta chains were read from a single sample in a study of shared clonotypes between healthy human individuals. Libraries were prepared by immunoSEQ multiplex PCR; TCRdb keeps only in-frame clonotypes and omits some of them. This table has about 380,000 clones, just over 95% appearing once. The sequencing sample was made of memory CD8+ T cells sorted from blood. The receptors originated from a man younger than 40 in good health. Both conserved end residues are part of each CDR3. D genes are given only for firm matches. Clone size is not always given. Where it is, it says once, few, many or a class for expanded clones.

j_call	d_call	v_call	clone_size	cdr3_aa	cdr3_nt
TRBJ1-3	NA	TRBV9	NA	CASSVGGGSGNTIYF	TGTGCCAGCAGCGTAGGTGGGGGCTCTGGAAACACCATATATTTT
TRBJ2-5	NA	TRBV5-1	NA	CASSSGEETQYF	TGCGCCAGCAGTTCTGGGGAAGAGACCCAGTACTTC
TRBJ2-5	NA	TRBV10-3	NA	CAISEGREKTQYF	TGTGCCATCAGTGAGGGACGAGAGAAGACCCAGTACTTC
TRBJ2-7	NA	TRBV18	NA	CASSQVEGEQYF	TGTGCCAGCTCACAAGTGGAAGGCGAGCAGTACTTC
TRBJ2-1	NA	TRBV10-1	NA	CASRPGTLPYNEQFF	TGCGCCAGCAGACCCGGGACATTACCCTACAATGAGCAGTTCTTC
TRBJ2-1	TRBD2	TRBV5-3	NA	CARSTSGSEQFF	TGTGCCAGAAGCACTAGCGGGAGTGAGCAGTTCTTC
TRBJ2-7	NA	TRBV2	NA	CASSVTGPYEQYF	TGTGCCAGCAGTGTGACGGGACCCTACGAGCAGTACTTC
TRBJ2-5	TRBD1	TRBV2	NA	CASSPLGQRETQYF	TGTGCCAGCAGTCCTTTGGGACAGCGAGAGACCCAGTACTTC
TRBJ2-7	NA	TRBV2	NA	CASSEGGGILYEQYF	TGTGCCAGCAGTGAAGGAGGGGGTATCCTTTACGAGCAGTACTTC
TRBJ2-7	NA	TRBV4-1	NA	CASSQAATGYEQYF	TGCGCCAGCAGCCAAGCTGCTACCGGGTACGAGCAGTACTTC
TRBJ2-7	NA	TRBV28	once	CASSLGASGSYEQYF	TGTGCCAGCAGTTTGGGGGCTAGCGGTTCCTACGAGCAGTACTTC
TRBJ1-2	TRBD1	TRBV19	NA	CASRQLQGAKGYTF	TGTGCCAGTAGACAATTACAGGGGGCGAAGGGCTACACCTTC
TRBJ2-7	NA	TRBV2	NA	CASSSRVNRRATYEQYF	TGTGCCAGCAGTAGCAGGGTAAATAGAAGGGCTACCTACGAGCAGTACTTC
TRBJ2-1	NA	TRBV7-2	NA	CASSDTEGHNEQFF	TGTGCCAGCAGCGATACGGAGGGCCACAATGAGCAGTTCTTC
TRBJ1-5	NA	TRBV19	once	CASCVHLANQPQHF	TGTGCCAGTTGCGTTCACTTGGCGAATCAGCCCCAGCATTTT
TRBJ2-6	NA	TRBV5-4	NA	CASSFPGRYSGANVLTF	TGTGCCAGCAGCTTTCCGGGACGGTACTCTGGGGCCAACGTCCTGACTTTC
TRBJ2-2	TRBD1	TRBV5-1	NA	CASTFGTGEYGELFF	TGCGCCAGCACCTTCGGGACAGGGGAATACGGGGAGCTGTTTTTT
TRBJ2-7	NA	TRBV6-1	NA	CASSEAAYEQYF	TGTGCCAGCAGTGAAGCGGCCTACGAGCAGTACTTC
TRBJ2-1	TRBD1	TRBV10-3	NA	CAISEGQGAYNEQFF	TGTGCCATCAGTGAAGGACAGGGGGCCTACAATGAGCAGTTCTTC
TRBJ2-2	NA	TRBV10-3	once	CAISDPRETTGELFF	TGTGCCATCAGTGATCCCCGGGAAACAACCGGGGAGCTGTTTTTT
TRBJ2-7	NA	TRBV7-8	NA	CASSLTGTEQYF	TGTGCCAGCAGCTTAACAGGGACCGAGCAGTACTTC
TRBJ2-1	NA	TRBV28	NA	CASSLLGARYNEQFF	TGTGCCAGCAGTTTATTAGGAGCGAGATACAATGAGCAGTTCTTC
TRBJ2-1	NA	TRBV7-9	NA	CASSLALVSYNEQFF	TGTGCCAGCAGCTTAGCACTAGTCTCCTACAATGAGCAGTTCTTC
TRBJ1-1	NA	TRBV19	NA	CASRMAMNTEAFF	TGTGCCAGTAGAATGGCGATGAACACTGAAGCTTTCTTT
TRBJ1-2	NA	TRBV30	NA	CAWGDGYGYTF	TGTGCCTGGGGGGATGGCTATGGCTACACCTTC
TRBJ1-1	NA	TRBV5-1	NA	CASTQTGNTEAFF	TGCGCCAGCACCCAAACAGGGAACACTGAAGCTTTCTTT
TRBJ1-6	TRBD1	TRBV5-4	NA	CASRRTGDNSPLHF	TGTGCCAGCAGGAGGACAGGGGATAATTCACCCCTCCACTTT
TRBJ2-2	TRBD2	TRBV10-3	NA	CAIRLAGGDTGELFF	TGTGCCATCAGACTAGCGGGAGGGGACACCGGGGAGCTGTTTTTT
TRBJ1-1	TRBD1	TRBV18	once	CASSPQGARTEAFF	TGTGCCAGCTCACCACAGGGGGCGCGGACTGAAGCTTTCTTT
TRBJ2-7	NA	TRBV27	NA	CASSSKHSYEQYF	TGTGCCAGCAGTTCCAAGCACTCCTACGAGCAGTACTTC
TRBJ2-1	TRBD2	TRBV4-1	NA	CASSQDRLAGLWNEQFF	TGCGCCAGCAGCCAAGATCGGCTAGCGGGTCTATGGAATGAGCAGTTCTTC